This paragraph reports one TCR beta chain. The data stem from a study of blood T cell repertoires in COVID-19. Background on the study: Samples came from the United States, Italy and Spain, spanning acute and convalescent COVID-19. From T cells, B-cell-depleted T cells, or PBMCs came the material, which was cDNA or gDNA.

Original processing methods: Reference gene primer amplification gave estimated nucleated cell counts. Repertoires were generated with immunoSEQ multiplex PCR, while TCRdb's copy carries only in-frame clones and drops some. V and J calls and clone size are those listed in that table; D and trimming were worked out from the DNA. The sample yields hundreds of thousands of clones, about 90% seen once. V was shortened by 3 bases and J by 5 bases, with 12 bases between the two germline ends. The CDR3 loop spans 14 amino acids. Germline CDR1 and CDR2: KGHDR and SFDVKD. J is TRBJ1-2 and V is TRBV24-1; possible D gene TRBD1, 6 bases. Sequencing used peripheral blood. This clonotype originated in a woman aged 18-29 years who had recovered from COVID-19. In DNA form, the CDR3 reads TGTGCCACCAGTGATCTGGACAGATCTTATGGCTACACCTTC. Its translation: CATSDLDRSYGYTF.